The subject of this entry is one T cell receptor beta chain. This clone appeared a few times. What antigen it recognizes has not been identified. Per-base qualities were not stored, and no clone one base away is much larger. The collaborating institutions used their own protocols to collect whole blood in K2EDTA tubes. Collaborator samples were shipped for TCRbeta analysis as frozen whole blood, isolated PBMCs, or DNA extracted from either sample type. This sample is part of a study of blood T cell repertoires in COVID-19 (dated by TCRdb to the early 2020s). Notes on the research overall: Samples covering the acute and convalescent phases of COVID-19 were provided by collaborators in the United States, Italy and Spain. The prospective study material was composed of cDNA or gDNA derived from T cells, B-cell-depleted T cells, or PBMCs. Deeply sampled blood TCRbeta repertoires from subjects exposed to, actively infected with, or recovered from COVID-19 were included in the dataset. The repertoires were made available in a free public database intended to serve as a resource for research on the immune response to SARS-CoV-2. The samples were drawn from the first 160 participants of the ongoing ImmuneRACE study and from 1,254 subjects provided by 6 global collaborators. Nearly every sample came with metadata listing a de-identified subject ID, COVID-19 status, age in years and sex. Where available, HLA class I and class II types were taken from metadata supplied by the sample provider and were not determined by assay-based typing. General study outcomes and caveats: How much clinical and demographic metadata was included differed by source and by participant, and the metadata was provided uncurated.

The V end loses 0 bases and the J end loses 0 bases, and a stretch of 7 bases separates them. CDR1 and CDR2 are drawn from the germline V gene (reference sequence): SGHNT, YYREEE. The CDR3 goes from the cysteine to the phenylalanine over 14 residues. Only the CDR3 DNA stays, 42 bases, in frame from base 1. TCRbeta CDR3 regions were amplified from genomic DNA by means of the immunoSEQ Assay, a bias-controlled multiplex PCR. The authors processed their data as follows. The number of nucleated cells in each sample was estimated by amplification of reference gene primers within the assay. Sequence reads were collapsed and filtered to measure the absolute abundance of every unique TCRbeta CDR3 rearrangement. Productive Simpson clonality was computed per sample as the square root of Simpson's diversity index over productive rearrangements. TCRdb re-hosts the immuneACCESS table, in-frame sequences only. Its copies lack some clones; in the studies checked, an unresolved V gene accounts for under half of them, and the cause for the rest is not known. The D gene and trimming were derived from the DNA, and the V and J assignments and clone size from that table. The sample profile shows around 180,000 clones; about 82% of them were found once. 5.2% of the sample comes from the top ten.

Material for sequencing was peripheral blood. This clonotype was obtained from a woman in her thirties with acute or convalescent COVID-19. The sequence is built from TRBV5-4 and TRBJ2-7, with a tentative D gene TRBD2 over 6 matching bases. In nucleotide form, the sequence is TGTGCCAGCAGCTTGGGCGGGACCTCCTACGAGCAGTACTTC. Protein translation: CASSLGGTSYEQYF.